This record covers a single T cell receptor beta chain. Antigen: not known. The data stem from a study of shared clonotypes between healthy human individuals. General study findings and limits: Since donors were few, the genetic and exposure-history diversity represented was limited. Memory subsets generally showed lower estimated richness than naive subsets.

Profiling relied on immunoSEQ multiplex PCR, and the TCRdb table lists in-frame clones only, not all of them. The table lists under 1,900,000 clones, 98% of them singletons. The V end was cut by 1 base, the J end by 7 bases, with 11 bases between. Germline CDR1 and CDR2: MNHEY and SVGAGI. The CDR3 covers 14 residues. The gene calls are TRBV6-5 and TRBJ2-1, with D hard to call. The TCR originated in a man in his thirties or forties in good health. Sequences were obtained from naive CD4+ T cells sorted from blood. Subset denoted: CD45RA+ positively selected. The CDR3 region is CASSYLERRNEQFF. The CDR3 DNA reads TGTGCCAGCAGTTACTTAGAAAGGAGAAATGAGCAGTTCTTC.